This note documents a single TCR beta chain sequence. What it binds is unknown. Using triplicate sorts, some 300,000 cells were collected each time from every CD8+ T cell subset. Phenotypically, naive CD8+ T cells corresponded to CD45RO-CCR7+CD27+CD95-. These data belong to a study of CXCR3-negative and CXCR3-positive naive CD8 T cells. Whole-study context: The libraries together contributed 120 million to 150 million TRB reads, each supplying about 1.5 +/- 0.3 million. Study conclusions and caveats: Naive cells that were CXCR3-positive had more hydrophobic TRB CDR3s (compared with CXCR3-negative naive cells). After cryopreservation, CXCR3 expression dropped partially; most assays used fresh PBMCs.

The germline V gene encodes CDR1 SEHNR and CDR2 FQNEAQ (reference sequence). This CDR3 contains 14 residues. With UMI labels, 5' RACE was used to prepare the TRB cDNA libraries. TCRdb reprocessed the 5' RACE reads, with one entry per CDR3 protein and no DNA. This sample contains about 120,000 distinct CDR3 sequences. Specimen: naive CXCR3+ CD8+ T cells from blood. Described subset: CD45RO-CCR7+CD27+CD95- naive CD8+ T cells expressing CXCR3 (TNR3+). The sequence was collected from a human donor in good health. Some clones in this sample may be carry-over from other donors' samples. The V and J genes are TRBV7-9 and TRBJ2-5; TCRdb returns TRBD1, unconfirmable since there is no DNA. The CDR3 protein is CASSFDRGRETQYF.